Listed below are T cell receptor beta chains from one sample, sequenced in a study of shared clonotypes between healthy human individuals. Method: immunoSEQ multiplex PCR; TCRdb's copy keeps in-frame clones and lacks some. The sample contains over a million clones, 78% of which appear only once. The sequenced material came from memory CD4+ T cells from PBMCs. These receptors were taken from a man in his late teens or twenties in good health. Some clones in this sample may be carry-over from other donors' samples. Both conserved end residues are part of each CDR3. Fields, in order: clone size, D gene, V gene, J gene, CDR3 DNA, CDR3 protein. A D gene is named only where the DNA matches it firmly. Only some rows state a clone size, as once, few, many or a class for expanded clones.

.,.,TRBV10-3,TRBJ2-2,TGTGCCATCAGTGGGGGCGGCAGTTCGAACACCGGGGAGCTGTTTTTT,CAISGGGSSNTGELFF
.,.,TRBV30,TRBJ1-1,TGTGCCTGGACACCGGGTAAGAGAACTGAAGCTTTCTTT,CAWTPGKRTEAFF
.,.,TRBV19,TRBJ1-1,TGTGCCAGTAGTACTATGAGGTACACTGAAGCTTTCTTT,CASSTMRYTEAFF
.,TRBD1,TRBV14,TRBJ1-2,TGTGCCAGCAGCCCCCGACAGGGTTTATGGTATGGCTACACCTTC,CASSPRQGLWYGYTF
few,TRBD2,TRBV7-9,TRBJ2-7,TGTGCCAGCAGCTTGGCGGGAGGGCGTCACACCGAGCAGTACTTC,CASSLAGGRHTEQYF
.,.,TRBV9,TRBJ2-5,TGTGCCAGCAGCGTATCACAGCTGGAGACCCAGTACTTC,CASSVSQLETQYF
many,.,TRBV15,TRBJ2-3,TGTGCCACCAGCAGCCCGGTGTCGGGCACAGATACGCAGTATTTT,CATSSPVSGTDTQYF
.,TRBD1,TRBV19,TRBJ1-5,TGTGCCAGTAGTAGTATAACTCAGGGGGTGAGCAATCAGCCCCAGCATTTT,CASSSITQGVSNQPQHF
.,TRBD2,TRBV6-5,TRBJ2-2,TGTGCCAGCATGGGACTAGCGGGACCCGGGGAGCTGTTTTTT,CASMGLAGPGELFF
.,.,TRBV28,TRBJ2-7,TGTGCCAGCAGTGGGGCCGGGACACCTTCTCGGGAGCAGTACTTC,CASSGAGTPSREQYF
.,.,TRBV7-6,TRBJ2-2,TGTGCCCAAACCGACGGGACCGGGGAGCTGTTTTTT,CAQTDGTGELFF
.,TRBD1,TRBV5-4,TRBJ1-6,TGTGCCAGCAGCCCGGGGACAGCGGATTCACCCCTCCACTTT,CASSPGTADSPLHF
.,TRBD2,TRBV27,TRBJ2-1,TGTGCCAGCACCTTAATAACTAGCGGGAGGGCGAATGAGCAGTTCTTC,CASTLITSGRANEQFF
once,.,TRBV19,TRBJ1-4,TGTGCCAGTAGTATCTCCTCTCACGCGGCGGAAGAAAAACTGTTTTTT,CASSISSHAAEEKLFF
.,.,TRBV5-6,TRBJ2-1,TGTGCCAGCAGCCCAACCTCGACCCCGAGGGGTAATGAGCAGTTCTTC,CASSPTSTPRGNEQFF
.,.,TRBV28,TRBJ2-7,TGTGCCAGCAGTGCCGCCGGGACCCAGGCCGTCGAGCAGTACTTC,CASSAAGTQAVEQYF
.,.,TRBV2,TRBJ2-7,TGTGCCAGCAGTGAAGAATTGGGGGGCTACGAGCAGTACTTC,CASSEELGGYEQYF
.,TRBD2,TRBV10-3,TRBJ2-1,TGTGCCATCAGCCGAGTAACTAGCGGGAAGGATGAGCAGTTCTTC,CAISRVTSGKDEQFF
.,.,TRBV29-1,TRBJ1-2,TGCAGCGTTGATCGGCAGGGGAACTATGGCTACACCTTC,CSVDRQGNYGYTF
.,.,TRBV7-2,TRBJ1-3,TGTGCCAGCAGCTTAGGTTTCCGACAGTGGGGAAACACCATATATTTT,CASSLGFRQWGNTIYF
.,.,TRBV19,TRBJ2-7,TGTGCCAGTAGTATGACGGCTAGTGGGTCGCACTACGAGCAGTACTTC,CASSMTASGSHYEQYF
.,.,TRBV20-1,TRBJ2-3,TGCAGTGCTGACAGTCTGGATACGCAGTATTTT,CSADSLDTQYF
.,.,TRBV28,TRBJ2-1,TGTGCCAGCAGTCCCCTCTATTCGGAGCAGTTCTTC,CASSPLYSEQFF
.,.,TRBV10-1,TRBJ2-3,TGCGCCAGCAGTGAGTCGAGACAGTGCACAGATACGCAGTATTTT,CASSESRQCTDTQYF
.,TRBD2,TRBV5-1,TRBJ2-5,TGCGCCAGCAGCGCAGGACTAGCGGTCCAAGAGACCCAGTACTTC,CASSAGLAVQETQYF
.,TRBD1,TRBV28,TRBJ1-4,TGTGCCAGCAGTTCCTTCTCAATGGGACAGAAAAATGAAAAACTGTTTTTT,CASSSFSMGQKNEKLFF
.,TRBD2,TRBV6-1,TRBJ2-3,TGTGCCAGCAGTGAACTAGCGGGAGTTGGTCGTGCAGATACGCAGTATTTT,CASSELAGVGRADTQYF
.,TRBD1,TRBV12-5,TRBJ2-5,TGTGCTAGTGCCAGATCAGGGGGAGAGACCCAGTACTTC,CASARSGGETQYF
.,TRBD1,TRBV6-5,TRBJ2-2,TGTGCCAGCAGCCCTCCGGGACAGTGGGCCGGGGAGCTGTTTTTT,CASSPPGQWAGELFF
few,.,TRBV28,TRBJ1-4,TGTGCCAGCAGTCCAAGGGGTGGTAATGAAAAACTGTTTTTT,CASSPRGGNEKLFF
.,TRBD1,TRBV7-2,TRBJ1-1,TGTGCCAGCAGCCCAACGGCGCAGGGGGCCGGCACTGAAGCTTTCTTT,CASSPTAQGAGTEAFF
.,TRBD1,TRBV5-1,TRBJ2-5,TGCGCCAGCAGCATCCGGACAGGGAAAGAAGGGACCCAGTACTTC,CASSIRTGKEGTQYF
.,TRBD2,TRBV11-3,TRBJ2-7,TGTGCCAGCAGCTCTCTAGCGGGAATGGAGGGCGAGCAGTACTTC,CASSSLAGMEGEQYF
.,TRBD1,TRBV28,TRBJ1-4,TGTGCCAGCAGTCAAGCCGGGACAGGGAAACAGGAAAAACTGTTTTTT,CASSQAGTGKQEKLFF
.,.,TRBV18,TRBJ2-5,TGTGCCAGCTCACTACAGGCAATCCAAGAGACCCAGTACTTC,CASSLQAIQETQYF
once,.,TRBV5-8,TRBJ2-7,TGTGCCAGCAGCTCGCTGGGACCCGAGTACGAGCAGTACTTC,CASSSLGPEYEQYF
once,.,TRBV30,TRBJ1-3,TGTGCCTGGAGTCCTACAGGACTTAAAGGGATCACCATATATTTT,CAWSPTGLKGITIYF
.,.,TRBV7-9,TRBJ2-3,TGTGCCAGCAGCTCCGACGTTGGGTGGGGTAGAGATACGCAGTATTTT,CASSSDVGWGRDTQYF
.,TRBD1,TRBV27,TRBJ1-4,TGTGCCAGCAGTCCAGCCCTGGACAGGGTTAATGAAAAACTGTTTTTT,CASSPALDRVNEKLFF
few,.,TRBV27,TRBJ2-7,TGTGCCAGCAGTTCCAGGCCCGCCTCCTACGAGCAGTACTTC,CASSSRPASYEQYF